Detailed here is one TCR beta chain. This entry belongs to a study of blood T cell repertoires in COVID-19. Overall study: Sample material is recorded as cDNA or gDNA derived from T cells, B-cell-depleted T cells, or PBMCs.

Germline lookup yields CDR1 SGHRS and CDR2 YFSETQ. The CDR3 totals 17 residues. V gave up 1 base and J gave up 0 bases; unmatched junction bases: 8. Libraries were prepared by immunoSEQ multiplex PCR; TCRdb keeps only in-frame clonotypes and omits some of them. The table shows 300,000 to 400,000 clones, with over 75% occurring only once. The sample comprised PBMCs or T cells enriched from blood (not recorded which). The sequence derives from a woman aged 30 to 39 with acute COVID-19. The chain uses TRBV5-1 and TRBJ2-7, with TRBD1 identical over 9 bases. The CDR3 bases are TGCGCCAGCAGCTTGTCAGGGACAGGGAAAGGCTCCTACGAGCAGTACTTC. Protein sequence: CASSLSGTGKGSYEQYF.